One sample yielded the 25 T cell receptor beta chains listed below, sequenced in a study of shared clonotypes between healthy human individuals. Naive CD8 cells lacked CD45RO, underwent positive selection for CCR7 and left out terminally differentiated effector memory CD45RA+ cells. Profiled with immunoSEQ multiplex PCR; TCRdb holds only in-frame clones, not every one. The sample consists of about 1,900,000 clones, roughly 94% of them appearing once. Specimen: naive CD8+ T cells sorted from blood. The receptors stem from a man aged 18-30 years in good health.

The V call is TRBV27, the J call TRBJ2-7; 10 bases agree with TRBD1. The germline gives CDR1 MNHEY, CDR2 SMNVEV (reference sequence). This CDR3 is built from 13 residues. Trimming took 1 base from V and 10 from J; bases not matched to a gene: 4. Here the CDR3 DNA reads TGTGCCAGCAGTTTATTGGGGACAGGGGATCAGTACTTC. Translating gives CASSLLGTGDQYF.

The V gene is TRBV27, the J gene TRBJ2-1; 16 positions match TRBD2. The germline CDR1 and CDR2 sequences are MNHEY and SMNVEV (reference sequence). The CDR3 contains 19 residues. Losses at the gene ends were 1 base for V and 1 base for J; bases not matched to a gene: 4. This chain's CDR3 is CASSLFGTSGGASYNEQFF. CDR3 DNA: TGTGCCAGCAGTTTATTCGGGACTAGCGGGGGGGCATCCTACAATGAGCAGTTCTTC.

The chain uses TRBV5-4 and TRBJ2-5; TRBD2 matches 7 bases. Germline values: CDR1 SGHNT, CDR2 YYREEE (reference sequence). The CDR3 has 15 amino acids. J was trimmed by 3 bases and V by 4 bases; bases with no gene match: 9. DNA for the CDR3: TGTGCCAGCAGCGGGGGGGACGGATGGAAAGAGACCCAGTACTTC. Translation: CASSGGDGWKETQYF.

V and J are TRBV7-2 and TRBJ2-7; D gene ambiguous. The CDR3 has 15 residues. V was shortened by 5 bases and J by 3 bases, with 17 bases between the two germline ends. Looked up from germline, CDR1 is SGHTA and CDR2 is FQGNSA. Here the CDR3 DNA reads TGTGCCAGCAGCCCCCATGAAGGGTTTGTCTACGAGCAGTACTTC. Translation gives CASSPHEGFVYEQYF.

The rearrangement joins TRBV25-1 to TRBJ1-1, with 7 bases aligning to TRBD1. The junction had 7 bases not matched to a gene; V was cut back by 4 bases and J by 5 bases. This CDR3 has 14 residues. CDR1 and CDR2 (germline): MGHDK, SYGVNS. The CDR3 loop reads CASSVGGEITEAFF. The CDR3 region has the DNA TGTGCCAGCAGTGTAGGGGGCGAAATTACTGAAGCTTTCTTT.

The V call is TRBV5-6, the J call TRBJ2-3; D not certain. Germline values: CDR1 SGHDT, CDR2 YYEEEE. The germline V and J ends were trimmed by 3 bases and 3 bases, with 11 bases remaining between them. CDR3 size: 14 residues. CDR3 loop: CASSSWEGTDTQYF. CDR3 nucleotide sequence: TGTGCCAGCAGCTCATGGGAAGGGACAGATACGCAGTATTTT.

About this clone itself: Within the sample, other DNA sequences also encode this same CDR3. The chain joins TRBV9 to TRBJ2-7, with TRBD1 matching 8 bases. Germline V gene lookup returns CDR1 SGDLS and CDR2 YYNGEE. V trimming: 2 bases; J trimming: 1 base; junction bases outside the gene matches: 2. This CDR3 is built from 14 residues. The CDR3 region is CASSVQGASYEQYF. CDR3 DNA sequence: TGTGCCAGCAGCGTCCAGGGGGCGTCCTACGAGCAGTACTTC.

The DNA for the CDR3 is TGCGCCAGCAGCCCATATTTCAGGGACCTCACCTACAATGAGCAGTTCTTC. Protein sequence: CASSPYFRDLTYNEQFF. The chain recombines TRBV4-3 with TRBJ2-1; D is possibly TRBD1 or TRBD2 (5 bases each). Germline CDR1 LGHNA, CDR2 YSLEER. The CDR3 runs to 17 residues. V lost 4 bases and J 2 bases, leaving 18 bases between the germline ends.

This clone was observed once. The V and J genes are TRBV6-5 and TRBJ2-3; unclear D gene. CDR3 length: 15 amino acids. Germline V gene sequence: CDR1 MNHEY, CDR2 SVGAGI. V shed 2 bases and J shed 2 bases, with 11 bases lying between them. The CDR3 coding sequence is TGTGCCAGCAGTTACCTTGGGTCTAACACAGATACGCAGTATTTT. Its protein is CASSYLGSNTDTQYF.

The chain uses TRBV19 and TRBJ2-7; D may be TRBD2 (6 bases). The V and J ends lost 2 bases and 7 bases respectively, with 21 bases between them. This CDR3 region has 16 residues. The germline gives CDR1 LNHDA, CDR2 SQIVND (reference sequence). For the CDR3, the DNA is TGTGCCAGTAGTATACTACTAGTCGGACGGCGGGAAGAGCAGTACTTC. As protein: CASSILLVGRREEQYF.

The chain carries TRBV9 and TRBJ1-5; the D gene is possibly TRBD1 (5 bases). Germline V gene data show CDR1 as SGDLS and CDR2 as YYNGEE. The V end was cut by 4 bases, the J end by 1 base, with 9 bases between. There are 14 residues in the CDR3. DNA for the CDR3: TGTGCCAGCAGCCGAGGGGACAGCAATCAGCCCCAGCATTTT. This encodes CASSRGDSNQPQHF.

The rearrangement uses TRBV10-3 and TRBJ2-7; D call uncertain. V gave up 5 bases and J gave up 5 bases, with 7 bases separating them. In germline, CDR1 is ENHRY, CDR2 SYGVKD. The CDR3 is made up of 11 amino acids. The CDR3 spells CAISPGHEQYF. DNA of the CDR3: TGTGCCATCAGTCCTGGCCACGAGCAGTACTTC.

This chain links TRBV7-9 with TRBJ2-1; the D is unclear. Germline assignment: CDR1 SEHNR and CDR2 FQNEAQ (reference sequence). The ends were cut back, 0 bases at V and 8 bases at J, with 14 bases in the middle. The CDR3 consists of 15 residues. CDR3 DNA: TGTGCCAGCAGCTTAGCCAAGGAATTTAGGCATGAGCAGTTCTTC. Translated: CASSLAKEFRHEQFF.

The rearrangement joins TRBV27 to TRBJ2-3; 9 bases are shared with TRBD1. The V gene's germline CDR1 is MNHEY and CDR2 SMNVEV (reference sequence). V lost 3 bases to trimming and J lost 4 bases; unmatched junction nucleotides: 5. The CDR3 is 15 amino acids. The CDR3 DNA sequence: TGTGCCAGCAGTTTGAGGACAGGGGCTCCAGATACGCAGTATTTT. Its protein is CASSLRTGAPDTQYF.

J is TRBJ2-5 and V is TRBV30, with D perhaps matching TRBD2 (5 bases). Trimming removed 2 bases from V and 5 bases from J, with 9 bases in between. This CDR3 region has 12 residues. Germline V gene sequence: CDR1 GTSNPN, CDR2 SVGIG (reference sequence). This chain's CDR3 is CAWSLTGETQYF. CDR3 DNA sequence: TGTGCCTGGAGTCTTACGGGGGAGACCCAGTACTTC. The full variable domain, completed using reference TRBV30 and TRBJ2-5, is SQTIHQWPATLVQPVGSPLSLECTVEGTSNPNLYWYRQAAGRGLQLLFYSVGIGQISSEVPQNLSASRPQDRQFILSSKKLLLSDSGFYLCAWSLTGETQYFGPGTRLLVL.

Here the CDR3 reads CASSITPDTEAFF. The CDR3 bases are TGTGCCAGCAGCATAACCCCTGACACTGAAGCTTTCTTT. The rearrangement joins TRBV9 to TRBJ1-1; no firm D call. V was cut by 4 bases and J by 3 bases, with 10 bases left in between. This CDR3 has 13 residues. Germline V gene data show CDR1 as SGDLS and CDR2 as YYNGEE.

In regard to this clone: The same CDR3 can be traced to other DNA sequences in this sample. The chain combines TRBV30 with TRBJ2-7; weak D call: TRBD1 (6 bases). Deletions cut 3 bases from V and 2 bases from J, with 11 bases between. This CDR3 is built from 13 residues. Germline V gene data show CDR1 as GTSNPN and CDR2 as SVGIG (reference sequence). The CDR3 protein is CAWSVGGAYEQYF. The CDR3 nucleotides are TGTGCCTGGAGCGTAGGGGGAGCCTACGAGCAGTACTTC.

In nucleotides, the CDR3 is TGTGCCAGCAGCACCGACAGGGATATCAATCAGCCCCAGCATTTT. Amino acid sequence: CASSTDRDINQPQHF. The rearrangement joins TRBV7-9 to TRBJ1-5; TRBD1 matches at 7 bases. The V gene end was trimmed by 5 bases and the J gene end by 3 bases; junction bases not matched to a gene: 7. Germline CDR1 is SEHNR and CDR2 is FQNEAQ (reference sequence). CDR3 length: 15 amino acids.

V usage is TRBV5-6 and J usage is TRBJ2-7, with TRBD1 matching 11 bases. Germline V gene lookup returns CDR1 SGHDT and CDR2 YYEEEE. The junction had 5 bases not matched to a gene; V was cut back by 4 bases and J by 5 bases. This CDR3 contains 14 residues. The chain's CDR3 is CASSRPGQGDEQYF. DNA for the CDR3: TGTGCCAGCAGCCGCCCGGGACAGGGGGACGAGCAGTACTTC.

The V and J genes are TRBV15 and TRBJ2-7; D possibly corresponds to TRBD2 (5 bases). The CDR3 length is 15 residues. CDR1 LNHNV and CDR2 YYDKDF come from the germline V gene (reference sequence). Trimming removed 0 bases at V and 5 bases at J, with 14 bases between. CDR3: CATSREDRAGDEQYF. CDR3 in DNA: TGTGCCACCAGCAGAGAAGATCGCGCCGGGGACGAGCAGTACTTC.

The chain employs TRBV4-1 and TRBJ2-3; D is undetermined. Germline V gives CDR1 MGHRA, CDR2 YSYEKL. The CDR3 extends over 12 amino acids. The V end lost 0 bases, the J end lost 6 bases, and 4 bases lay between the germline ends. The CDR3 DNA is TGCGCCAGCAGCCAAGATAAGGATACGCAGTATTTT. Translating gives CASSQDKDTQYF.

For the CDR3, the DNA is TGTGCCAGCAGTTTAGGAGGGACAGGGATCGGCTACACCTTC. It is translated as CASSLGGTGIGYTF. The gene calls are TRBV27 and TRBJ1-2, with 9 bases fitting TRBD1. Germline V gene data show CDR1 as MNHEY and CDR2 as SMNVEV (reference sequence). This CDR3 has 14 residues. Losses at the gene ends were 2 bases for V and 8 bases for J; bases not matched to a gene: 6.

The rearrangement links TRBV30 to TRBJ1-1, with TRBD1 matching 10 bases. The CDR3 spans 16 residues. V was pared by 0 bases and J by 0 bases, with 4 bases of the junction left unmatched. Germline CDR1 is GTSNPN and CDR2 is SVGIG (reference sequence). Here the CDR3 reads CAWSVWDRGLNTEAFF. The CDR3 DNA sequence: TGTGCCTGGAGTGTGTGGGACAGGGGACTGAACACTGAAGCTTTCTTT.

The chain has TRBV28 and TRBJ2-3; possible D gene TRBD2, 6 bases. The V end was cut by 2 bases, the J end by 1 base, with 10 bases between. Germline CDR1 and CDR2: MDHEN and SYDVKM. The CDR3 runs 15 residues. Written as DNA, the CDR3 is TGTGCCAGCAGTTTAAGGAGGGTGGGCACAGATACGCAGTATTTT. Translation: CASSLRRVGTDTQYF.

This chain links TRBV7-6 with TRBJ1-5, with unresolved D. CDR3 length equals 13 residues. Trimming pared 2 bases from V and 4 bases from J, leaving 6 bases between. CDR1 SGHVS and CDR2 FNYEAQ come from the germline V gene. CDR3 region: CASSLLWNQPQHF. CDR3 nucleotide sequence: TGTGCCAGCAGCTTATTGTGGAATCAGCCCCAGCATTTT.